The source of this T cell receptor beta chain is a study of T cell responses to AZD1222 COVID-19 vaccine. Concerning this clone itself: Its specificity is unknown.

V was pared by 1 base and J by 4 bases, with 5 bases of the junction left unmatched. The CDR3 runs to 16 residues. The germline gives CDR1 SGHRS, CDR2 YFSETQ. Some clones are missing from TCRdb's copy, which holds only in-frame ones; the method was immunoSEQ multiplex PCR. The sample consists of about 90,000 clones, approximately 89% of them appearing once. Findings of the study overall: It was only after the peak T cell response that any repertoires were sampled. There were mostly white British donors and more females than males, and clonal diversity was possibly underestimated. Baseline seropositives among AZD1222 recipients totaled only six or seven.

The rearrangement uses TRBV5-1 and TRBJ2-5, with TRBD2 matching over 12 bases. The receptor comes from an adult in good health. This specimen was peripheral blood, taken on day 0 of MenACWY control vaccination. CDR3 nucleotides: TGCGCCAGCAGCTTGAGGACTAGCGGGAACGGAGAGACCCAGTACTTC. This sequence encodes CASSLRTSGNGETQYF.